This T cell receptor beta chain was captured in a study of CD4+ T cells in melanoma. CDR3 size: 14 residues. With 1 base removed from V and 6 bases from J, the gap between germline ends came to 10 bases. Germline V gene data show CDR1 as SGHTA and CDR2 as FQGNSA. Points from the study as a whole: In melanoma, neoantigen-specific CD4+ T cells reportedly differed in differentiation state. CD8+ T cell, macrophage and B cell function reportedly correlated with neoantigen-specific CD4+ T cells.

About this clone itself: The antigen is not known.

This table comes from immunoSEQ multiplex PCR, and its TCRdb copy is limited to in-frame clones, with some not included. The sample comprises more than 12,000 clones, approximately 80% of which are singletons, and 5.5% to 8% rests with the top ten. The chain combines TRBV7-2 with TRBJ2-1; no clear D gene. The origin of this receptor is a human donor with melanoma. Sample: cells from a culture (not recorded whether cultured in vitro). Here the CDR3 reads CASSLDPDSNEQFF. The CDR3 DNA follows: TGTGCCAGCAGCTTAGATCCAGACTCCAATGAGCAGTTCTTC.